The present TCR beta chain was sequenced within a study of T-cell reconstitution after alpha-beta-depleted transplantation in children. The CDR3 is 12 amino acids. CDR1 and CDR2 (germline): DFQATT, SNEGSKA (reference sequence). Trimming left V 3 bases short and J 5 bases short, with 11 bases between. During its preparation, the TCRbeta library received unique molecular identifiers. TCRdb re-derived calls from the PCR reads in MiXCR, one entry per CDR3 protein. Here the sample spans roughly 300,000 distinct CDR3 sequences, 9% to 12% being singletons. The V and J genes are TRBV20-1 and TRBJ2-7; D is perhaps TRBD1 (5 bases). The sequence came from a human donor who donated a stem cell graft to a child with acute lymphoblastic leukemia. This sample comprised PBMCs from the stem cell graft donor, obtained from the stem cell graft. CDR3 protein: CSASRQGDEQYF. Written as DNA, the CDR3 is TGCAGTGCTAGTAGGCAGGGTGACGAGCAGTACTTC.